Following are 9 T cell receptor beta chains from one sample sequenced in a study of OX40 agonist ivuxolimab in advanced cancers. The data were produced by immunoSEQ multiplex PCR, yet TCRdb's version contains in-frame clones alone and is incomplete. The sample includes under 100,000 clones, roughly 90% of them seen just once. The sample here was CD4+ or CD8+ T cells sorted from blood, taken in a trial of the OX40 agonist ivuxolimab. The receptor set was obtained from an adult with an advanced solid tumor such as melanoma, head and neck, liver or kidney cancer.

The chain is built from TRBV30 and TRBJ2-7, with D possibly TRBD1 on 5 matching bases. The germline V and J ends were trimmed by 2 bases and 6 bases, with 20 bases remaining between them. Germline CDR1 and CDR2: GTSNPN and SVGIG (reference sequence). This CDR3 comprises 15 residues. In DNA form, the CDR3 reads TGTGCCTGGAGTAGGATCCCTCAGGGATTAGGCGAGCAGTACTTC. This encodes CAWSRIPQGLGEQYF.

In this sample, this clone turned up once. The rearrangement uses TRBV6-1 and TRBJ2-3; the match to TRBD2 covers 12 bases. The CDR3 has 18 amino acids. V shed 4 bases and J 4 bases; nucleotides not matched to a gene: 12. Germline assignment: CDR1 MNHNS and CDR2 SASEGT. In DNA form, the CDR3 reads TGTGCCAGCAGTGCCACAGGGGTGCTAGCGGGAGGGCCAGATACGCAGTATTTT. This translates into CASSATGVLAGGPDTQYF.

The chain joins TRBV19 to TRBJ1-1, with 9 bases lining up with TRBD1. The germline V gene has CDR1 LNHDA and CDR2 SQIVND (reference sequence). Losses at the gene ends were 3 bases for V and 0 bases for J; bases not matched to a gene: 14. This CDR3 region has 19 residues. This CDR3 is CASSIQAGTGTTMNTEAFF. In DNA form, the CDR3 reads TGTGCCAGTAGTATCCAGGCCGGGACAGGGACTACCATGAACACTGAAGCTTTCTTT.

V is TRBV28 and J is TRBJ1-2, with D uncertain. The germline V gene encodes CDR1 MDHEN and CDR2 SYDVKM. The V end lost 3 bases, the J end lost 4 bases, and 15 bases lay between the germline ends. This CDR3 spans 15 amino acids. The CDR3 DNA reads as TGTGCCAGCAGTTTCCCCGGGCAGGTCCTCTATGGCTACACCTTC. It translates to CASSFPGQVLYGYTF.

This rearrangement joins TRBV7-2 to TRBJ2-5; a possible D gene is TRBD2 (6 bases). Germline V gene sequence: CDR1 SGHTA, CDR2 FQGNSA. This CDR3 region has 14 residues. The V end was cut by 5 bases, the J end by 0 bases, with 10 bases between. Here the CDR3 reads CASSRGLYQETQYF. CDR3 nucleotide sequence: TGTGCCAGCAGCCGAGGACTATACCAAGAGACCCAGTACTTC.

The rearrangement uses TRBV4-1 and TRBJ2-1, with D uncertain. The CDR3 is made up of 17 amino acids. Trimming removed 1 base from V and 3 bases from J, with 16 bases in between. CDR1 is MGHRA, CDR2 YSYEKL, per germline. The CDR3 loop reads CASSQGTFQRLYNEQFF. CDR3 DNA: TGCGCCAGCAGCCAAGGAACGTTCCAGCGCCTCTACAATGAGCAGTTCTTC.

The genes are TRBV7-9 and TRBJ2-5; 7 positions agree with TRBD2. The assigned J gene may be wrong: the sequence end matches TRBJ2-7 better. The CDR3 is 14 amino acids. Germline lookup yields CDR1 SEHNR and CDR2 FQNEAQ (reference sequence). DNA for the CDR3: TGTGCCAGCAGCCGTGGGGAGGGGAGGAACGAGCAGTACTTC. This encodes CASSRGEGRNEQYF.

Here the CDR3 reads CSVEVGTNRGRFGEQYF. Written as DNA, the CDR3 is TGCAGCGTTGAAGTAGGAACGAACAGGGGGCGATTTGGGGAGCAGTACTTC. The genes are TRBV29-1 and TRBJ2-7; 9 bases agree with TRBD1. J lost 7 bases, V lost 1 base, and 17 bases had no gene match. Looked up from germline, CDR1 is SQVTM and CDR2 is ANQGSEA. The CDR3 length is 17 residues.

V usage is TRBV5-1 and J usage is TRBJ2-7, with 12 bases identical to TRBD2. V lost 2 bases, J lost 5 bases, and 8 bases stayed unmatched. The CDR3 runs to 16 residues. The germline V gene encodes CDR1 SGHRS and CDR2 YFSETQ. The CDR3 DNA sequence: TGCGCCAGCAGCTTTGTACTAGCGGGAGGCGTCAACGAGCAGTACTTC. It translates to CASSFVLAGGVNEQYF.